This T cell receptor (beta chain) was sequenced during a study of human T cells and chemical hapten exposure (dated by TCRdb to the early 2020s). About the full investigation: For sensitization, 2% DPC in acetone was applied to a 2 cm by 2 cm area of upper inner arm skin. The study tracked peripheral blood TCR repertoire changes in vivo during primary and secondary sensitization to the hapten diphenylcyclopropenone (DPC) in alopecia patients. For TCR sequencing, blood came from 25 to 35 alopecia patients at anywhere from one to four time points (pre-sensitization, 2, 6 and 24 weeks). The mostly female patient cohort included alopecia areata with under or over 50% scalp involvement, alopecia totalis and alopecia universalis. Patients additionally received weekly therapeutic DPC doses to the scalp throughout the roughly 23-week study period. Libraries were pooled for sequencing, and variation in per-sample TCR yields was attributed mainly to small differences in library volumes within the pool. Blood was sampled from patients pre-sensitization (week 0) and at 2, 6 and about 24 weeks after DPC sensitization. Patch testing was done on the upper back using Finn chambers containing 0.01% DPC, and results were scored after 6 days according to International Contact Dermatitis Research Group standards. The paper's findings and limits, for the study overall: After repeated subsampling, the strength of the expansion versus patch-test correlation and the threshold at which it became significant changed. No change with DPC sensitization was found in the number of TCRs above 1 in 1000 frequency, and no evidence of global repertoire structure alterations was found. A positive correlation was found between the number of PT1 expanded TCRs and patch test score, with significance reached at thresholds 8, 16 and 32 but not 4. All patients had alopecia, a presumed autoimmune disease, so their immune response might differ from that of healthy individuals. Significantly more large CDR3 similarity clusters were formed by expanded TCRs than by pre-sensitization or healthy control sets, consistent with antigen-driven responses.

The library was obtained by RACE. The sequencing machine was a NextSeq 500. During library preparation, unique molecular identifiers were attached to individual cDNA molecules so that TCRs could be counted quantitatively and reproducibly. For every blood RNA sample, sequencing covered both the TCR alpha and TCR beta chains. The study's own analysis went as follows. A median of around 96,000 TCRs per sample was observed, with a range of about 20,000 to 750,000. The Decombinator software suite was used to annotate V, J and CDR3 in the TCR reads. To make PS versus PT1 abundance plots, every sample was subsampled to the same number of TCRs (28,000). Expanded TCRs were defined as absent before sensitization and observed at least eight times at the 2-week time point. TCRdb cleaned the public reads at Q25 with fastp, built clones with MiXCR and kept in-frame beta chains. All rows with the same CDR3 protein become a single entry with the most common DNA and genes. V and J calls and clone size were set by TCRdb, not the authors. The sample table shows approximately 320,000 distinct CDR3 sequences, and about 5.4% are seen once. The ten biggest clones cover about 8.2% of the sample.

This sample's time point label indicates: pre-sensitization, week 0. The intended sense of this specimen's treatment or condition label: therapeutic diphenylcyclopropenone sensitization with weekly scalp DPC. At every patch-test visit, the blood draw took place before the patch test was put on. Eligible patients were aged 18 to 70, diagnosed with alopecia, deemed suitable for DPC therapy, and excluded if pregnant. Unfractionated whole blood was collected in Tempus Blood RNA tubes, and total RNA was extracted from that blood. V and J are truncated by 2 bases and 7 bases respectively, leaving an intervening sequence of 9 bases. The CDR3 holds 12 amino acids from the cysteine to the phenylalanine. Only the CDR3 part of the read is kept: 36 bases, read in frame from the first base. According to the germline V gene, CDR1 reads MDHEN and CDR2 reads SYDVKM. In its sample, this clonotype was seen a few times. Its antigen has not been determined. No base qualities exist here, and no much larger clone lies one base off it.

This receptor was identified in a woman between 18 and 29 years old with alopecia areata. Some clones in this sample may be carry-over from other donors' samples. The rearrangement combines TRBV28 with TRBJ2-7; the D gene cannot be resolved reliably. The specimen was whole blood, collected in connection with sensitization to the hapten diphenylcyclopropenone (DPC). The encoded CDR3 is CASSLGMKEQYF. The DNA reads as follows: TGTGCCAGCAGTTTAGGAATGAAGGAGCAGTACTTC.